Below, one T cell receptor beta chain is given with its context. The sample belongs to a study of blood T cell repertoires in COVID-19. Authors' analysis steps: Reference gene primer amplification gave estimated nucleated cell counts. Profiling relied on immunoSEQ multiplex PCR, and the TCRdb table lists in-frame clones only, not all of them. V, J and clone size derive from that table, while D and trimming were established from the DNA sequence. The data show fewer than 350,000 clones, 70% to 90% seen once. The receptor was isolated from a young woman with acute COVID-19. The sample taken for sequencing was PBMCs or T cells enriched from blood (not recorded which).

CDR3 sequence (DNA): TGTGCCAGCAGCCCAGAGGGGACAGGGGTGGCCGGGGAGCTGTTTTTT. Encoded protein: CASSPEGTGVAGELFF. The chain links TRBV9 to TRBJ2-2; 10 positions match TRBD1. From germline, CDR1 is SGDLS and CDR2 YYNGEE. The CDR3 has 16 amino acids. V was clipped by 4 bases and J by 6 bases; unmatched bases: 9.